The 30 T cell receptor beta chains listed next were all sequenced from one sample in a study of blood T cells in healthy people across ages. With a J-beta primer mix and a sample-barcoded 5' primer, a second PCR ran about 7 to 11 cycles. TCRdb itself ran the 5' RACE reads through MiXCR, one entry per CDR3 protein. The table records about 840,000 distinct CDR3 sequences, under 35% of them present only once. These data were also filed under a second study, of T cells of mothers and their children.

The sequenced material came from blood. The receptors come from a woman in her forties in good health.

There are a few counts of this clonotype. CDR3 in DNA: TGTGCCAGCAGCCCGTTGACTAGCGGGGGGATTGGAGAGACCCAGTACTTC. It yields the protein CASSPLTSGGIGETQYF. The genes are TRBV7-2 and TRBJ2-5; 13 positions agree with TRBD2. The CDR3 covers 17 residues. Germline trimming cut 5 bases from V and 4 bases from J; bases unmatched to any gene: 10. Germline V gene lookup returns CDR1 SGHTA and CDR2 FQGNSA.

This clonotype was counted once. V is TRBV20-1 and J is TRBJ2-2; 8 nucleotides match TRBD2. The CDR3 is 15 residues long. Trimming took 2 bases from V and 6 from J; bases not matched to a gene: 8. Germline V gives CDR1 DFQATT, CDR2 SNEGSKA (reference sequence). DNA for the CDR3: TGCAGTGCTAGATTCAGCGGGGGTTTTCCCGGGGAGCTGTTTTTT. It encodes CSARFSGGFPGELFF.

This clonotype was counted ten times or more. The rearrangement links TRBV5-1 to TRBJ2-1, with no clear D. The CDR3 loop spans 13 amino acids. The germline V gene has CDR1 SGHRS and CDR2 YFSETQ. Between the trimmed V and J ends, which lost 2 bases and 12 bases, there was a span of 15 bases. In DNA, the CDR3 is TGCGCCAGCAGCTTCGAACCCATCTCGGGGCAGTTCTTC. Translation: CASSFEPISGQFF.

This clonotype was observed a few times. This rearrangement joins TRBV5-6 to TRBJ1-1, with TRBD1 matching over 7 bases. V gave up 5 bases and J gave up 6 bases; unmatched junction bases: 10. The CDR3 has 14 residues. Germline-derived CDR1 and CDR2 are SGHDT and YYEEEE. The CDR3 loop is CASSPWRRGPEAFF. DNA of the CDR3: TGTGCCAGCAGTCCTTGGCGGAGGGGGCCTGAAGCTTTCTTT.

To note about this clonotype: With a much larger clone just one base away, this may be a read error. This chain joins TRBV7-2 and TRBJ2-7; D not resolved. The CDR3 totals 15 residues. Germline CDR1 and CDR2: SGHTA and FQGNSA. Here the CDR3 reads CASSLRHASSYERYF. The CDR3 nucleotides read TGTGCCAGCAGCTTGAGACATGCGAGCTCCTACGAGCGGTACTTC.

This clonotype was observed a few times. This sequence joins TRBV20-1 and TRBJ2-7; 13 nucleotides align to TRBD2. Germline CDR1 DFQATT, CDR2 SNEGSKA (reference sequence). The CDR3 is 12 amino acids. J was trimmed by 6 bases and V by 5 bases; bases with no gene match: 1. The CDR3 region has the DNA TGCAGTGCTGGGACTAGCGGGGCCGAGCAGTACTTC. This sequence encodes CSAGTSGAEQYF.

CDR3 loop: CASSQEDREGMNTEAFF. CDR3 DNA sequence: TGCGCCAGCAGCCAAGAGGACAGGGAGGGGATGAACACTGAAGCTTTCTTT. The gene calls are TRBV4-3 and TRBJ1-1; TRBD1 agrees at 8 bases. V was pared by 0 bases and J by 0 bases, with 6 bases of the junction left unmatched. CDR1 is LGHNA, CDR2 YSLEER, per germline. This CDR3 region has 17 residues.

This clonotype was observed a handful of times. This chain connects TRBV6-2 or TRBV6-3 to TRBJ2-5, with D unresolved. The CDR3 runs to 14 residues. V was cut by 5 bases and J by 3 bases, with 13 bases left in between. The germline gives CDR1 MNHEY, CDR2 SVGEGT. The CDR3 nucleotides are TGTGCCAGCAGTGCGTCAAGTCTCAAAGAGACCCAGTACTTC. Translated: CASSASSLKETQYF.

The rearrangement links TRBV10-2 to TRBJ2-2; no clear D. Germline CDR1 is WSHSY and CDR2 is SAAADI. V was clipped by 5 bases and J by 1 base, with 8 bases between them. The length of the CDR3 is 14 residues. The CDR3 sequence: CASSSARNTGELFF. In DNA, the CDR3 is TGCGCCAGCAGTTCAGCTAGGAACACCGGGGAGCTGTTTTTT.

This clonotype was picked up many times. The V call is TRBV4-1, the J call TRBJ2-1; a possible D gene is TRBD2 (6 bases). The length of the CDR3 is 15 residues. Trimming stripped 1 base from V and 3 bases from J, with 10 bases between. The germline V gene has CDR1 MGHRA and CDR2 YSYEKL. CDR3 bases: TGCGCCAGCAGCCAAGGGCGGGGAATCTACAATGAGCAGTTCTTC. Residues: CASSQGRGIYNEQFF.

On this clonotype itself: The junction and the germline gene differ at one end; a read error may be behind it. The chain carries TRBV28 and TRBJ2-5, with 11 nucleotides matching TRBD1. The J call is doubtful: the DNA matches TRBJ2-7 better. The germline gives CDR1 MDHEN, CDR2 SYDVKM. CDR3 length: 14 residues. The CDR3 region is CVSIGGQGAYEQYF. The CDR3 DNA is TGTGTCAGCATCGGCGGACAGGGGGCTTACGAGCAGTACTTC.

In its sample, this clonotype was seen many times. In nucleotides, the CDR3 is TGTGCCAGCAGCCTCCAGACGGGTAGCTCTGGGGCCAACGTCCTGACTTTC. Its protein is CASSLQTGSSGANVLTF. The chain joins TRBV7-8 to TRBJ2-6; D not resolved. V was cut by 5 bases and J by 0 bases, with 14 bases left in between. Germline CDR1 and CDR2: SGHVS and FQNEAQ. The CDR3 has 17 amino acids.

The table lists this clonotype with a few counts. This chain connects TRBV28 to TRBJ2-1, with 9 bases identical to TRBD2. The CDR3 is made up of 16 amino acids. Germline V gene lookup returns CDR1 MDHEN and CDR2 SYDVKM. V was pared by 3 bases and J by 1 base, with 4 bases of the junction left unmatched. CDR3 sequence: CASSFQLAGSYNEQFF. Here the CDR3 DNA reads TGTGCCAGCAGTTTCCAGCTAGCGGGGTCCTACAATGAGCAGTTCTTC.

This clonotype has a count of ten or more. CDR3 bases: TGCGCCAGCAGCCAAGATTGGGGAGCCGCATACTCTGGGGCCAACGTCCTGACTTTC. Its translation is CASSQDWGAAYSGANVLTF. V gene TRBV4-3 combines with J gene TRBJ2-6; tentatively, D is TRBD2 (5 bases). The CDR3 is 19 residues long. Deletions cut 0 bases from V and 0 bases from J, with 15 bases between. Looked up from germline, CDR1 is LGHNA and CDR2 is YSLEER.

Comment on this clonotype: An end of the junction does not agree with germline; a read error may underlie this. V gene TRBV20-1 combines with J gene TRBJ2-6; D may be TRBD1 (6 bases). The CDR3 runs to 15 residues. CDR1 is DFQATT, CDR2 SNEGSKA, per germline (reference sequence). CDR3 DNA sequence: TGCAGTGCGCGAAGCAGGGGCCCTGGGGCCAACGTCCGGACTTTC. Its protein is CSARSRGPGANVRTF.

The chain couples TRBV10-3 to TRBJ1-5; D gene uncertain. Trimming stripped 0 bases from V and 6 bases from J, with 15 bases between. This CDR3 contains 16 residues. Germline V CDR1 and CDR2: ENHRY, SYGVKD. In DNA form, the CDR3 reads TGTGCCATCAGTGAGTCGAATACTGGGTTTTTTCAGCCCCAGCATTTT. Translating it yields CAISESNTGFFQPQHF.

This clonotype was counted between two and nine times. The rearrangement uses TRBV20-1 and TRBJ2-7, with 9 bases identical to TRBD2. The V segment lost 6 bases and the J segment 7 bases; nucleotides outside the gene matches: 13. CDR1 and CDR2 from the germline V gene are DFQATT and SNEGSKA (reference sequence). The CDR3 is 14 amino acids. DNA of the CDR3: TGCAGTGCACGTCGACTAGCGGTCACCAATGAGCAGTACTTC. It translates to CSARRLAVTNEQYF.

In its sample, this clonotype was seen many times. The chain is built from TRBV12-3 or TRBV12-4 and TRBJ1-2; TRBD1 might be the D (5 bases). V lost 5 bases to trimming and J lost 3 bases, with 10 bases between them. There are 13 residues in the CDR3. CDR3 bases: TGTGCCAGCAGTCCGGACACCGACTATGGCTACACCTTC. Translating gives CASSPDTDYGYTF.

In regard to this clonotype: A clone one base away is much larger, so this may be a read error. The rearrangement joins TRBV5-1 to TRBJ2-1; no reliable D call. TRBJ2-7 matches the DNA end more closely, so the J call is doubtful. The CDR3 sequence is 15 residues long. CDR1 SGHRS and CDR2 YFSETQ come from the germline V gene. The CDR3 nucleotides are TGCGCCAGCAGCTTGGGCCAGCCCTCCTACAATGAGCAGTACTTC. The encoded protein is CASSLGQPSYNEQYF.

The CDR3, as DNA: TGCGCCAGCAGCACCACCGGGACACCGAATCAGCCCCAGCATTTT. It specifies CASSTTGTPNQPQHF. The chain combines TRBV5-1 with TRBJ1-5, with D possibly matching TRBD1 (6 bases). Germline loops: CDR1 SGHRS, CDR2 YFSETQ. V was trimmed by 4 bases and J by 4 bases, leaving 15 bases between them. The CDR3 runs to 15 residues.

About this clonotype: This may arise from a read error, as a much more abundant clone is one base away. The CDR3 coding sequence is TGCAGTGCTTTCGGACAGCTCAATCAGCCCCAGCATTTT. Translated: CSAFGQLNQPQHF. The V gene is TRBV20-1, the J gene TRBJ1-5; D is perhaps TRBD1 (6 bases). Trimming pared 5 bases from V and 3 bases from J, leaving 11 bases between. Germline assignment: CDR1 DFQATT and CDR2 SNEGSKA (reference sequence). The CDR3 is made up of 13 amino acids.

The chain has TRBV5-5 and TRBJ2-4; D is undetermined. Germline-derived CDR1 and CDR2 are SGHKS and YYEKEE (reference sequence). CDR3 length equals 15 residues. The germline V and J ends were trimmed by 4 bases and 3 bases, with 14 bases remaining between them. The CDR3 protein is CASSPGSFGKNIQYF. The CDR3 DNA reads TGTGCCAGCAGCCCCGGGTCTTTCGGCAAAAACATTCAGTACTTC.

The chain uses TRBV6-1 and TRBJ2-7; D remains ambiguous. CDR3 length equals 16 residues. The V gene's germline CDR1 is MNHNS and CDR2 SASEGT. The V end was cut by 0 bases, the J end by 0 bases, with 12 bases between. For the CDR3, the DNA is TGTGCCAGCAGTGAAGCGGGCCATCGCCACTCCTACGAGCAGTACTTC. Amino acids: CASSEAGHRHSYEQYF.

This clonotype was recorded a few times. This chain uses TRBV15 with TRBJ1-5; D possibly corresponds to TRBD1 (5 bases). V shed 2 bases and J shed 0 bases, with 5 bases lying between them. The CDR3 is 14 amino acids. The germline V gene has CDR1 LNHNV and CDR2 YYDKDF (reference sequence). The chain's CDR3 is CATSRQGSNQPQHF. In DNA form, the CDR3 reads TGTGCCACCAGCAGACAGGGTAGCAATCAGCCCCAGCATTTT.

The chain carries TRBV5-1 and TRBJ1-2; maybe TRBD1 (5 bases). CDR1 is SGHRS and CDR2 is YFSETQ in the germline V gene. V lost 2 bases, J lost 5 bases, and 16 bases lay in between. The length of the CDR3 is 15 residues. The CDR3 loop is CASSLEGPGPYGYTF. CDR3 in DNA: TGCGCCAGCAGCTTAGAGGGCCCGGGACCTTATGGCTACACCTTC.

This clonotype has more than one count but fewer than ten. The rearrangement links TRBV24-1 to TRBJ1-5, with unresolved D. Looked up from germline, CDR1 is KGHDR and CDR2 is SFDVKD. This CDR3 has 14 amino acids. Trimming removed 1 base at V and 1 base at J, with 4 bases between. The CDR3 DNA sequence: TGTGCCACCAGTGATTTCGTGAGCAATCAGCCCCAGCATTTT. Translated, it gives CATSDFVSNQPQHF.

The chain is built from TRBV29-1 and TRBJ1-5, with D unclear. The CDR3 loop spans 13 amino acids. Trimming pared 4 bases from V and 0 bases from J, leaving 7 bases between. Germline lookup yields CDR1 SQVTM and CDR2 ANQGSEA. Here the CDR3 reads CSVVENSNQPQHF. The CDR3 DNA follows: TGCAGCGTTGTCGAGAATAGCAATCAGCCCCAGCATTTT.

Here the CDR3 reads CASSVGPSGGAGETQYF. The CDR3 region has the DNA TGTGCCAGCAGCGTAGGTCCTAGCGGGGGGGCTGGTGAGACCCAGTACTTC. This chain joins TRBV9 and TRBJ2-5; 12 nucleotides match TRBD2. CDR1 SGDLS and CDR2 YYNGEE come from the germline V gene. Trimming cost V 0 bases and J 5 bases; bases outside gene matches: 8. This CDR3 comprises 17 residues.

The table lists this clonotype with a few counts. Just one base apart from a much larger clone, this may be a read error. The gene calls are TRBV18 and TRBJ1-1; perhaps TRBD1 as D (5 bases). Germline CDR1 KGHSH, CDR2 LQKENI. The CDR3 covers 13 residues. CDR3 protein: CAGSRGVGTEAFF. The DNA for the CDR3 is TGTGCCGGCTCCCGGGGGGTGGGCACTGAAGCTTTCTTT.

In this sample, this clonotype turned up a few times. The rearrangement links TRBV5-1 to TRBJ2-7, with D maybe TRBD1 (5 bases). V was pared by 1 base and J by 4 bases, with 12 bases between. CDR3 size: 14 residues. The germline gives CDR1 SGHRS, CDR2 YFSETQ. Written as DNA, the CDR3 is TGCGCCAGCAGCTTGCGCCAGGGCAAGTACGAGCAGTACTTC. This translates into CASSLRQGKYEQYF.